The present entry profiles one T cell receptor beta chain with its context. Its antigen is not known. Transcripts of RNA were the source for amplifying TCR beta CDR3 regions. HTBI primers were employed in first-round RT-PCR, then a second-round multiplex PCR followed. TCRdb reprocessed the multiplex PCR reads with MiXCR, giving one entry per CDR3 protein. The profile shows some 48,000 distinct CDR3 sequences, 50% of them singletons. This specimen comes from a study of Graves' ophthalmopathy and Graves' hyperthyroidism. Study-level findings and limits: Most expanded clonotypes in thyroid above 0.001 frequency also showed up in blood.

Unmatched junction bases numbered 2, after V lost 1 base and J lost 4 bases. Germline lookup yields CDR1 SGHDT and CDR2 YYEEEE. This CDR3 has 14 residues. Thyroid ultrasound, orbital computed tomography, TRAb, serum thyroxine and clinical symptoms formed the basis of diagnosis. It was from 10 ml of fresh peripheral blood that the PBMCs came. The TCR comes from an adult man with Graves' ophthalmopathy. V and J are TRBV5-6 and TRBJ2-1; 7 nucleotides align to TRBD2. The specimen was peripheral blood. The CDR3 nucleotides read TGTGCCAGCAGCTTGCCTAGCGGTTACAATGAGCAGTTCTTC. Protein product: CASSLPSGYNEQFF.